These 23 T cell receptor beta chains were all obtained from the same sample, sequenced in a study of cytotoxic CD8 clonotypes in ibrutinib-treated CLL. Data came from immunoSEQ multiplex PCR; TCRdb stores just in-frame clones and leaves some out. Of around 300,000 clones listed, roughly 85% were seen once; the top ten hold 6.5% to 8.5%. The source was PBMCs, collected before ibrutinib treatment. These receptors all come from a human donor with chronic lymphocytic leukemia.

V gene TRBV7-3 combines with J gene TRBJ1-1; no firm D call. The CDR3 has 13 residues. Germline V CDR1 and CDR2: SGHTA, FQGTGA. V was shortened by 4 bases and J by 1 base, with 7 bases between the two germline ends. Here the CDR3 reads CASSYDRNTEAFF. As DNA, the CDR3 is TGTGCCAGCAGCTACGACCGGAACACTGAAGCTTTCTTT.

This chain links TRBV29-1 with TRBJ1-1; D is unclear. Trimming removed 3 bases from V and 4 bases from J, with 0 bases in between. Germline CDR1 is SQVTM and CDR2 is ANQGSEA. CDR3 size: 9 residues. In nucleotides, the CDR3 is TGCAGCGTTGACACTGAAGCTTTCTTT. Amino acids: CSVDTEAFF.

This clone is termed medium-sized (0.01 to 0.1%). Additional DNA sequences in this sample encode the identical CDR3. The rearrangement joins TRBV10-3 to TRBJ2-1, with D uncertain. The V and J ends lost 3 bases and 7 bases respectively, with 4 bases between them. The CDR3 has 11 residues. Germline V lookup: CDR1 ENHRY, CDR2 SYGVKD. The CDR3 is CAISEGNEQFF. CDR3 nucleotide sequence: TGTGCCATCAGTGAAGGTAATGAGCAGTTCTTC.

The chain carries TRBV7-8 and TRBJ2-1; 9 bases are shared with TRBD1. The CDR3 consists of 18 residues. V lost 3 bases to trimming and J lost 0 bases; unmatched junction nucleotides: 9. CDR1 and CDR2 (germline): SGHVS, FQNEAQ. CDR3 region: CASSLTGGALSSYNEQFF. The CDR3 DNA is TGTGCCAGCAGCTTGACAGGGGGGGCCTTAAGCTCCTACAATGAGCAGTTCTTC.

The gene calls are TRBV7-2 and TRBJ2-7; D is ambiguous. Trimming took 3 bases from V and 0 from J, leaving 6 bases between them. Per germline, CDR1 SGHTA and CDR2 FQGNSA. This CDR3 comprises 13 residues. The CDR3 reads CASSLSNSYEQYF. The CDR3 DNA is TGTGCCAGCAGCTTGTCTAACTCCTACGAGCAGTACTTC.

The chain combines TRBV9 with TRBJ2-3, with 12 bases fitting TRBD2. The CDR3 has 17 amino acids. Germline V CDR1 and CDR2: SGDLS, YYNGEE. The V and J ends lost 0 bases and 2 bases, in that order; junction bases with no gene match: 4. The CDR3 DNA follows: TGTGCCAGCAGCGTAGTACCTAGCGGGAGGGCCACAGATACGCAGTATTTT. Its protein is CASSVVPSGRATDTQYF.

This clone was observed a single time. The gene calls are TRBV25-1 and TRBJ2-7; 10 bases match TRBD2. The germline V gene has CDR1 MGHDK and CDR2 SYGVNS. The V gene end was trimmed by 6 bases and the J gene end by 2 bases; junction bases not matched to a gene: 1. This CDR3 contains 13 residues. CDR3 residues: CASRTSGTYEQYF. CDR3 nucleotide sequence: TGTGCCAGCAGAACTAGCGGGACCTACGAGCAGTACTTC.

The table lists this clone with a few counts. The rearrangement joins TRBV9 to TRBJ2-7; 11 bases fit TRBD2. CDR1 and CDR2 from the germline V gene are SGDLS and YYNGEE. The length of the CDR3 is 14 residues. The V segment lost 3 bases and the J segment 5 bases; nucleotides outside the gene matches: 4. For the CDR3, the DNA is TGTGCCAGCAGCGCTACTAGCGGGAGTAACGAGCAGTACTTC. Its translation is CASSATSGSNEQYF.

CDR3 nucleotide sequence: TGTGCCAGCAGCTTGGAGCTGACAGCCTACGAGCAGTACTTC. It translates to CASSLELTAYEQYF. V gene TRBV5-4 combines with J gene TRBJ2-7, with D possibly being TRBD1 (5 bases). CDR1 and CDR2 from the germline V gene are SGHNT and YYREEE (reference sequence). The CDR3 contains 14 residues. The V and J ends lost 0 bases and 2 bases respectively, with 9 bases between them.

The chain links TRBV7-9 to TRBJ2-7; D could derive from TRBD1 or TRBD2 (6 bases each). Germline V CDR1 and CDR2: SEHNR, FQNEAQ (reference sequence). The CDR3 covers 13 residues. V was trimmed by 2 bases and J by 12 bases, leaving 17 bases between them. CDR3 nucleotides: TGTGCCAGCAGCTTACTTGCAGGGGACGGGGGGTACTTC. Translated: CASSLLAGDGGYF. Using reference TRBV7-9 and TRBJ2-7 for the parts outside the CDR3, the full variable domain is DTGVSQNPRHKITKRGQNVTFRCDPISEHNRLYWYRQTLGQGPEFLTYFQNEAQLEKSRLLSDRFSAERPKGSFSTLEIQRTEQGDSAMYLCASSLLAGDGGYFGPGTRLTVT.

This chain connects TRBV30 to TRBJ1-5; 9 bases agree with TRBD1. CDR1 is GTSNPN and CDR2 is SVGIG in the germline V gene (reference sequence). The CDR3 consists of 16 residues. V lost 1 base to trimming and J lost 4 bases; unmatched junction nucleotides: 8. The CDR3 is CAWSGNTGGWNQPQHF. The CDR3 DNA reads TGTGCCTGGAGTGGAAATACAGGGGGCTGGAATCAGCCCCAGCATTTT.

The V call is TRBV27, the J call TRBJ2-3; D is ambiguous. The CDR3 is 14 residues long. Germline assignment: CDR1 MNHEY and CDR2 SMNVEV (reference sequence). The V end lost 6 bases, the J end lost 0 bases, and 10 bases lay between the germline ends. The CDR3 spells CASSRALSTDTQYF. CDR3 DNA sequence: TGTGCCAGCAGCCGTGCCTTGAGCACAGATACGCAGTATTTT.

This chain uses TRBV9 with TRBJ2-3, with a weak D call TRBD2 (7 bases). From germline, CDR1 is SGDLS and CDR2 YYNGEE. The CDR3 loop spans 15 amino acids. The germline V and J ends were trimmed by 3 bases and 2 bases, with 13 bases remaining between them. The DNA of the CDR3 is TGTGCCAGCAGCGAGCGGGACATAAACACAGATACGCAGTATTTT. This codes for CASSERDINTDTQYF.

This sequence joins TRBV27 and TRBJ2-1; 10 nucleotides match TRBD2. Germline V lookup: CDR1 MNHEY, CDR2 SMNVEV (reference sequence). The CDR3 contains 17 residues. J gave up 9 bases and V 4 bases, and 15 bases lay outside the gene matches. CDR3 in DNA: TGTGCCAGCAGTTCGAGGGGGGCTAGCGGGAGCGACAGTGAGCAGTTCTTC. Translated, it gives CASSSRGASGSDSEQFF.

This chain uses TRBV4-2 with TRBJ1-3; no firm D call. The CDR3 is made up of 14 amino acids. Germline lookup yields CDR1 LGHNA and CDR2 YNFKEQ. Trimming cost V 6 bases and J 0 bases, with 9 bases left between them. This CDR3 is CASRSGFSGNTIYF. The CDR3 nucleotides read TGTGCCAGCAGGTCAGGATTCTCTGGAAACACCATATATTTT.

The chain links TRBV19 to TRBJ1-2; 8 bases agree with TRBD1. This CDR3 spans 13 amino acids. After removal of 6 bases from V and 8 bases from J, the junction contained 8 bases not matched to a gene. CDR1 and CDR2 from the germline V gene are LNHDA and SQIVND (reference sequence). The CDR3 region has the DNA TGTGCCAGTAGCAAAGACAGGGGAGAAGGCTACACCTTC. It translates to CASSKDRGEGYTF.

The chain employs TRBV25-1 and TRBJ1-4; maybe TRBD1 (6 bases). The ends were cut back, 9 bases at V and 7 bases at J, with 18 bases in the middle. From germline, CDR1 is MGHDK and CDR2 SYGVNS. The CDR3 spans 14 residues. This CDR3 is CASTPGAGLEKLFF. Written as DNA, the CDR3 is TGTGCCAGTACCCCAGGGGCGGGCCTTGAAAAACTGTTTTTT.

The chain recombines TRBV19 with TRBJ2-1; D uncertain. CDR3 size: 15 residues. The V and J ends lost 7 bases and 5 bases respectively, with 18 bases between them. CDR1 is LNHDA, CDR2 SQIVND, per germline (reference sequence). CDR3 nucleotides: TGTGCCAGTACGTCCGTGGGCAAATTAAACAATGAGCAGTTCTTC. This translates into CASTSVGKLNNEQFF.

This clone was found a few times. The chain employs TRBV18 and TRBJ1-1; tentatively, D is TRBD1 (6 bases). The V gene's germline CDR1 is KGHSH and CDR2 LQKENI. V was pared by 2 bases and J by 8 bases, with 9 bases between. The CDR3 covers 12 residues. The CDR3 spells CASSPLDSEAFF. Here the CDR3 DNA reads TGTGCCAGCTCACCATTGGACAGCGAAGCTTTCTTT.

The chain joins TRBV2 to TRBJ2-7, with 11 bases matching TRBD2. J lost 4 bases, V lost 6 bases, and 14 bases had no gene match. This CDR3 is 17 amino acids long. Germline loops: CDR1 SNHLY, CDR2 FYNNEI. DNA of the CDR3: TGTGCCAGCAGCGAAAACCAACGTAGCGGGAGGGTATACGAGCAGTACTTC. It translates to CASSENQRSGRVYEQYF.

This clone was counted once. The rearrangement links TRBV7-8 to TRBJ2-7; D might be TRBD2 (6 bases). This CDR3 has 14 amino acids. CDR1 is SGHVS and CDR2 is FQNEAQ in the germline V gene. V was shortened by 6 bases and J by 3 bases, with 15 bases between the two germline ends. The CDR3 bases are TGTGCCAGCAGGCGATCCCAAGCGGGCTACGAGCAGTACTTC. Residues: CASRRSQAGYEQYF. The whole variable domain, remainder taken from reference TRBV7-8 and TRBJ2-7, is GAGVSQSPRYKVAKRGQDVALRCDPISGHVSLFWYQQALGQGPEFLTYFQNEAQLDKSGLPSDRFFAERPEGSVSTLKIQRTQQEDSAVYLCASRRSQAGYEQYFGPGTRLTVT.

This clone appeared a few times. CDR3 DNA sequence: TGTGCCAGTAGTAAAGAGACAGACTACAATGAGCAGTTCTTC. Protein product: CASSKETDYNEQFF. V is TRBV19 and J is TRBJ2-1, with D perhaps matching TRBD1 (5 bases). Germline V gives CDR1 LNHDA, CDR2 SQIVND (reference sequence). This CDR3 has 14 residues. The V gene lost 4 bases and the J gene lost 3 bases, with 10 bases spanning the gap.

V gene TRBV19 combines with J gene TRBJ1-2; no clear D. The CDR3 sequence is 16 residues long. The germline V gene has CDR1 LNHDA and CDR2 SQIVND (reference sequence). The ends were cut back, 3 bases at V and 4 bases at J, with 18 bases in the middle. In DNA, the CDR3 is TGTGCCAGTAGTATGGGGTTCGAGACCCCAAGCTATGGCTACACCTTC. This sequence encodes CASSMGFETPSYGYTF.